Given below is one T cell receptor (beta chain) in context. The antigen is not known. These data belong to a study of shared clonotypes between healthy human individuals. Cells designated naive CD8 were CD45RO-negative and were positively selected for CCR7, with terminally differentiated effector memory CD45RA+ cells excluded. Notes on the study in general: All-four-donor shared clonotypes had higher generation probabilities than non-shared clonotypes did.

V lost 0 bases to trimming and J lost 5 bases, with 8 bases between them. The CDR3 is 13 residues long. The germline V gene encodes CDR1 SGHDN and CDR2 FVKESK. Researchers ran the assay at a deep level. Original processing notes: Because ImmunoSEQ provided only junction sequences with no quality scores, the filtering differed. Profiled with immunoSEQ multiplex PCR; TCRdb holds only in-frame clones, not every one. The DNA gave D and trimming, while V, J and clone size come from that table. There are roughly 2.1 million clones in the sample; 85% to 95% occur only once, and about 1.5% lies in the top ten.

The chain couples TRBV14 to TRBJ2-7; D remains ambiguous. The clonotype originates from a man between 18 and 29 years old in good health. Some clones in this sample may be carry-over from other donors' samples. The sequenced sample consisted of naive CD8+ T cells from PBMCs. The CDR3 coding sequence is TGTGCCAGCAGCCAAGATTTGGAAGACGAGCAGTACTTC. It specifies CASSQDLEDEQYF.